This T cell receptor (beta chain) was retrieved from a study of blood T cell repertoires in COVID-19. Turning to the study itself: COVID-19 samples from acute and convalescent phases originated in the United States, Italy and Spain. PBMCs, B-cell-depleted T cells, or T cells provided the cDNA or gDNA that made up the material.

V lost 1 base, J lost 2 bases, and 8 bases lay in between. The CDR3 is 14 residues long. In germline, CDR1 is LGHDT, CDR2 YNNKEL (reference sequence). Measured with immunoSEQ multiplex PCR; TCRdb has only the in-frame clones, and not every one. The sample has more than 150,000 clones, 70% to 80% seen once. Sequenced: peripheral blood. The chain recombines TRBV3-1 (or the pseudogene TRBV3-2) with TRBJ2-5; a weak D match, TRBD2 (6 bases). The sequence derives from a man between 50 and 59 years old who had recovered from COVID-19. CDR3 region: CASSQGGVQETQYF. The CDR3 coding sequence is TGTGCCAGCAGCCAAGGGGGGGTTCAAGAGACCCAGTACTTC.